The clone carrying this T cell receptor beta chain was detected ten times or more. Antigen: not known. The source of the sample is a study of T-cell memory formation after mild COVID-19. General study findings and limits: Prior to infection, memory already included some responding clones, suggesting cross-reactive memory joined.

One entry per CDR3 protein results from TCRdb running MiXCR on the 5' RACE reads. Here the sample spans 470,000 or so distinct CDR3 sequences, 15% to 25% being singletons. The CDR3 length is 15 residues. After removal of 8 bases from V and 0 bases from J, the junction contained 7 bases not matched to a gene. Per germline, CDR1 KGHSH and CDR2 LQKENI. The TCR originated in an adult woman who had mild COVID-19 (a few samples of this study predate the infection). Cell type and time point are not known. This rearrangement joins TRBV18 to TRBJ2-1, with 7 bases lining up with TRBD1. The material sequenced was PBMCs or a T cell subset sorted from them (not recorded which). The CDR3 bases are TGTGCCAGCAGTCCGACAGGGAGCTCCTACAATGAGCAGTTCTTC. This translates into CASSPTGSSYNEQFF.